The entry that follows covers one TCR beta chain sequence. The age range of participants was 18 to 89 years, with residence in more than 20 US areas. Two consecutive negative NP/OP PCR tests, clearance, or resolved symptoms defined Cohort 3 recovery. Per the original methods: Reference gene primer amplification gave nucleated cell count estimates. Generated by immunoSEQ multiplex PCR, the TCRdb table keeps only in-frame clones and is missing some. V, J and clone size derive from that table, while D and trimming were established from the DNA sequence. The data show roughly 150,000 clones, 70% to 90% seen once. The data stem from a study of blood T cell repertoires in COVID-19. Study-level background: PBMCs, B-cell-depleted T cells, or T cells were the source of the cDNA or gDNA that made up the material.

The trim removed 5 bases at V and 2 bases at J, leaving 6 bases unmatched. The CDR3 loop spans 15 amino acids. From germline, CDR1 is SGHTA and CDR2 FQGNSA. Sequencing input: PBMCs or T cells enriched from blood (not recorded which). The V call is TRBV7-2, the J call TRBJ2-7; TRBD2 matches 10 bases. This TCR came from a man aged 40-55 years who had recovered from COVID-19. The CDR3 DNA reads as TGTGCCAGCAGCGTCGGGACTAGCGCTACCTACGAGCAGTACTTC. As protein: CASSVGTSATYEQYF.